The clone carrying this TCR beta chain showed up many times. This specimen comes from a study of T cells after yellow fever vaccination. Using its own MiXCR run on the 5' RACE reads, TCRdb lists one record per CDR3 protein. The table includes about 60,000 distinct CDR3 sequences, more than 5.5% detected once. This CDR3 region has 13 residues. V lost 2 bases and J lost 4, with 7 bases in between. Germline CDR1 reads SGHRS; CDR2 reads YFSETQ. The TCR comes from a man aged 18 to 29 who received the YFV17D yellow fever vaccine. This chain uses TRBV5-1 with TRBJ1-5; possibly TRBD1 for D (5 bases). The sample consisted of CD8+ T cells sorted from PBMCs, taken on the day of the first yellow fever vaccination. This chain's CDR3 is CASSFWGNQPQHF. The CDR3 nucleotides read TGCGCCAGCAGCTTTTGGGGGAATCAGCCCCAGCATTTT.